By share, the clone carrying this T cell receptor (beta chain) ranks as medium-sized. Its antigen is currently unknown. The sample originates from a study of T cell repertoires in aging, cancer and after chemotherapy. Study-wide results and caveats: In each cancer cohort, median generation probability increased across chemotherapy, suggesting thymic output rebounded.

Peripheral blood genomic DNA, not sorted cells or RNA, was the template. Multiplex touch-down PCR with TRB-A/B primers amplified rearranged V-D-J TRB sequences. TCRdb reanalysed the multiplex PCR reads using MiXCR and keeps one entry per CDR3 protein. The table has 10,000 to 15,000 distinct CDR3 sequences, about 20% seen once. Source material: blood. The TCR originated in a human donor in good health.

The CDR3 sequence is CASSMGGLAGSGETQYF. CDR3 DNA: TGTGCCAGTAGTATGGGGGGACTAGCGGGGAGTGGAGAGACCCAGTACTTC. The genes are TRBV19 and TRBJ2-5; the match to TRBD2 covers 13 bases. V trimming: 3 bases; J trimming: 4 bases; junction bases outside the gene matches: 8. Germline loops: CDR1 LNHDA, CDR2 SQIVND (reference sequence). The CDR3 is 17 residues long. The full variable domain, its missing parts supplied by reference TRBV19 and TRBJ2-5, is DGGITQSPKYLFRKEGQNVTLSCEQNLNHDAMYWYRQDPGQGLRLIYYSQIVNDFQKGDIAEGYSVSREKKESFPLTVTSAQKNPTAFYLCASSMGGLAGSGETQYFGPGTRLLVL.